The 25 T cell receptor beta chains below were found in one sample sequenced in a study of regulatory T cells in long-lasting Graves disease. Construction of the TCR beta libraries employed iRepertoire HTBI primers in conjunction with Arm-PCR of CDR3 regions. TCRdb re-called the multiplex PCR reads with MiXCR, one entry per CDR3 protein. This table has approximately 390,000 distinct CDR3 sequences, 16% appearing once. Time point reported: newly diagnosed GD, antithyroid drugs for less than 3 months. There was RNA extracted from PBMCs, and the TCR library was made from it. These same data were also listed under a study on T cells in Graves' hyperthyroidism and ophthalmopathy.

Sequencing was performed on peripheral blood mononuclear cells (PBMCs), taken at new diagnosis, from a patient treated with antithyroid drugs. All receptors come from a woman between 18 and 30 years old with Graves disease.

J is TRBJ2-1 and V is TRBV12-3 or TRBV12-4, with 10 bases matching TRBD2. This CDR3 is 15 amino acids long. Trimming cost V 7 bases and J 0 bases; bases outside gene matches: 3. The CDR3 coding sequence is TGTGCCAGCAAAATAGCGGGGGGCTCCTACAATGAGCAGTTCTTC. Its translation is CASKIAGGSYNEQFF.

The sample holds many counts of this clonotype. V and J are TRBV12-3 or TRBV12-4 and TRBJ2-3, with 10 bases aligning to TRBD2. V shed 6 bases, J shed 1 base, and the junction held 7 bases outside the gene matches. This CDR3 is built from 16 residues. CDR3 amino acids: CASRPGSGGRTDTQYF. DNA for the CDR3: TGTGCCAGCAGACCCGGTAGCGGGGGGCGCACAGATACGCAGTATTTT.

This clonotype occurred many times. J is TRBJ2-7 and V is TRBV3-1, with D hard to call. The CDR3 extends over 15 amino acids. V lost 0 bases and J lost 3, with 12 bases in between. The germline CDR1 and CDR2 sequences are LGHDT and YNNKEL (reference sequence). The CDR3 coding sequence is TGTGCCAGCAGCCAAGAATCCTGGAGCGACTACGAGCAGTACTTC. It is translated as CASSQESWSDYEQYF.

This clonotype was seen many times. The chain employs TRBV2 and TRBJ2-5, with D possibly matching TRBD2 (6 bases). Per the germline V gene, CDR1 is SNHLY and CDR2 is FYNNEI. CDR3 length equals 16 residues. Trimming shortened V by 6 bases and J by 7 bases, and 24 bases separated the two germline ends. The CDR3 loop is CASRSSSSVRLGTQYF. The CDR3 DNA is TGTGCCAGCAGATCTTCCTCTAGCGTCCGATTAGGGACCCAGTACTTC.

This clonotype was detected only a few times. The CDR3 DNA sequence: TGTGCCAGCCGCTATGTTAGCAACACCGGGGAGCTGTTTTTT. It specifies CASRYVSNTGELFF. The genes are TRBV28 and TRBJ2-2, with D uncertain. Trimming shortened V by 8 bases and J by 2 bases, and 12 bases separated the two germline ends. Germline CDR1 reads MDHEN; CDR2 reads SYDVKM. CDR3 length equals 14 residues.

This clonotype was found many times. This rearrangement joins TRBV20-1 to TRBJ2-1; 8 nucleotides agree with TRBD2. Germline V CDR1 and CDR2: DFQATT, SNEGSKA (reference sequence). Trimming at V came to 0 bases and at J to 5 bases, leaving 6 bases not matched to a gene. CDR3 size: 15 residues. CDR3 bases: TGCAGTGCTAGAGATGGGAGCGGGAGTGACAATGAGCAGTTCTTC. Protein product: CSARDGSGSDNEQFF.

V gene TRBV15 combines with J gene TRBJ2-7; D uncertain. Between the trimmed V and J ends, which lost 0 bases and 0 bases, there was a span of 12 bases. The CDR3 is made up of 16 amino acids. Germline CDR1 LNHNV, CDR2 YYDKDF (reference sequence). The DNA for the CDR3 is TGTGCCACCAGCAGAGAAAACCTAGGGCTCTCCTACGAGCAGTACTTC. Its translation is CATSRENLGLSYEQYF.

This clonotype occurred a few times. CDR3 coding DNA: TGTGCCAGCTCCCTAAATCTCGCGAACACCGGGGAGCTGTTTTTT. Translation gives CASSLNLANTGELFF. The chain recombines TRBV18 with TRBJ2-2, with D uncertain. Germline CDR1 and CDR2: KGHSH and LQKENI. CDR3 length: 15 residues. The V and J ends lost 6 bases and 0 bases respectively, with 11 bases between them.

Concerning this clonotype itself: A much larger clonotype is one base distant, so this may be a read error. The chain employs TRBV5-8 and TRBJ2-7; the D gene is possibly TRBD1 (6 bases). Germline CDR1 SGHTS, CDR2 YDEGEE. Trimming took 9 bases from V and 2 from J, leaving 21 bases between them. CDR3 length: 15 amino acids. The chain's CDR3 is CATETGPLETYEQYF. The CDR3 DNA sequence: TGTGCCACCGAGACAGGCCCCCTCGAGACCTACGAGCAGTACTTC.

This clonotype has more than one count but fewer than ten. V and J are TRBV10-3 and TRBJ1-1, with a tentative D call TRBD1 (5 bases). The length of the CDR3 is 15 residues. Germline V gives CDR1 ENHRY, CDR2 SYGVKD. The germline V and J ends were trimmed by 0 bases and 4 bases, with 12 bases remaining between them. The CDR3 protein is CAISESGGGATEAFF. CDR3 bases: TGTGCCATCAGTGAGTCCGGCGGAGGGGCCACTGAAGCTTTCTTT.

This clonotype came up many times. The V call is TRBV5-1, the J call TRBJ1-2; no clear D gene. The CDR3 is 12 residues long. Germline V lookup: CDR1 SGHRS, CDR2 YFSETQ. V was shortened by 3 bases and J by 8 bases, with 11 bases between the two germline ends. The CDR3 bases are TGCGCCAGCAGCTCACGGGTGGAGGGCTACACCTTC. This gives the protein CASSSRVEGYTF.

Worth noting for this clonotype: Compared with germline, one end of the junction differs, possibly owing to a read error. V gene TRBV29-1 combines with J gene TRBJ1-1; 9 bases match TRBD1. The CDR3 totals 12 residues. Germline CDR1 is SQVTM and CDR2 is ANQGSEA. The CDR3 sequence: CSVGQGRAEASF. Written as DNA, the CDR3 is TGCAGCGTGGGACAGGGCCGGGCTGAAGCTTCCTTT.

The CDR3 DNA follows: TGTGCCAGCAGTCAGCCTGGACGGGAGAGCTCCTATAATTCACCCCTCCACTTT. Encoded protein: CASSQPGRESSYNSPLHF. This sequence joins TRBV6-2 or TRBV6-3 and TRBJ1-6; D not certain. The CDR3 sequence is 18 residues long. Germline V lookup: CDR1 MNHEY, CDR2 SVGEGT. V was cut by 5 bases and J by 0 bases, with 17 bases left in between.

This clonotype was observed at least ten times. The V and J genes are TRBV3-1 and TRBJ2-3; D not resolved. Germline CDR1 is LGHDT and CDR2 is YNNKEL (reference sequence). The CDR3 is 12 amino acids. With 6 bases removed from V and 2 bases from J, the gap between germline ends came to 6 bases. The CDR3 sequence: CASRPLTDTQYF. The CDR3 DNA reads TGTGCCAGCAGACCTCTCACAGATACGCAGTATTTT.

This clonotype has just a few counts. V gene TRBV14 combines with J gene TRBJ2-4; D remains ambiguous. Trimming pared 1 base from V and 0 bases from J, leaving 7 bases between. The germline CDR1 and CDR2 sequences are SGHDN and FVKESK. The length of the CDR3 is 15 residues. The CDR3 nucleotides are TGTGCCAGCAGCCAAGTCGGCGGAGCCAAAAACATTCAGTACTTC. Protein product: CASSQVGGAKNIQYF. Looking up the rest from reference TRBV14 and TRBJ2-4 gives the full variable domain: EAGVTQFPSHSVIEKGQTVTLRCDPISGHDNLYWYRRVMGKEIKFLLHFVKESKQDESGMPNNRFLAERTGGTYSTLKVQPAELEDSGVYFCASSQVGGAKNIQYFGAGTRLSVL.

This clonotype was picked up many times. The chain couples TRBV28 to TRBJ1-5; possible D gene TRBD1, 5 bases. Germline values: CDR1 MDHEN, CDR2 SYDVKM. With 2 bases removed from V and 5 bases from J, the gap between germline ends came to 13 bases. The CDR3 has 15 residues. The CDR3 DNA reads as TGTGCCAGCAGTTTAATCGGCAGGGAGGATCAGCCCCAGCATTTT. This translates into CASSLIGREDQPQHF. Full variable domain (missing parts from reference TRBV28 and TRBJ1-5): DVKVTQSSRYLVKRTGEKVFLECVQDMDHENMFWYRQDPGLGLRLIYFSYDVKMKEKGDIPEGYSVSREKKERFSLILESASTNQTSMYLCASSLIGREDQPQHFGDGTRLSIL.

This clonotype was found many times. CDR3 sequence (DNA): TGTGACCCGGGTTGTGGCAATCAGCCCCAGCATTTT. It yields the protein CDPGCGNQPQHF. The chain uses TRBV12-3 or TRBV12-4 and TRBJ1-5, with D hard to call. The CDR3 length is 12 residues.

This clonotype came up many times. The V call is TRBV6-2 or TRBV6-3, the J call TRBJ2-2, with a tentative D call TRBD1 (6 bases). Looked up from germline, CDR1 is MNHEY and CDR2 is SVGEGT. CDR3 size: 17 residues. The V end was cut by 6 bases, the J end by 2 bases, with 19 bases between. The CDR3: CASSSRGGPRNTGELFF. The CDR3 coding sequence is TGTGCCAGCAGCAGCAGGGGCGGACCCCGAAACACCGGGGAGCTGTTTTTT.

This clonotype was detected ten times or more. V is TRBV10-1 and J is TRBJ2-5, with 10 bases fitting TRBD1. This CDR3 region has 15 residues. Germline V gene lookup returns CDR1 WNHNN and CDR2 SYGVQD (reference sequence). Trimming at V came to 4 bases and at J to 4 bases, leaving 6 bases not matched to a gene. Here the CDR3 DNA reads TGCGCCAGCAGTGGGACAGGGGGAATAGGAGAGACCCAGTACTTC. Residues: CASSGTGGIGETQYF.

This clonotype was observed a handful of times. CDR3 coding DNA: TGTGCCAGTATACGACACGGACACACTGAAGCTTTCTTT. It encodes CASIRHGHTEAFF. This chain links TRBV19 with TRBJ1-1; D is unresolved. Trimming cost V 7 bases and J 3 bases, with 12 bases left between them. The CDR3 loop spans 13 amino acids. Germline loops: CDR1 LNHDA, CDR2 SQIVND (reference sequence).

This clonotype has more than one count but fewer than ten. This rearrangement joins TRBV24-1 to TRBJ2-6, with a weak D call TRBD2 (6 bases). Trimming cost V 2 bases and J 0 bases, with 19 bases left between them. Per germline, CDR1 KGHDR and CDR2 SFDVKD. This CDR3 is 20 amino acids long. The CDR3 sequence is CATSDCPQGLKLSGANVLTF. DNA of the CDR3: TGTGCCACCAGTGATTGCCCGCAGGGACTTAAGCTCTCTGGGGCCAACGTCCTGACTTTC.

Remarks on this clonotype: A far larger clone differs by one base, so this is likely a read error. The chain combines TRBV5-1 with TRBJ2-1; D is possibly TRBD2 (5 bases). CDR3 size: 16 residues. Germline V gives CDR1 SGHRS, CDR2 YFSETQ. This chain's CDR3 is CAGSSGTTSSYNEQFF. CDR3 in DNA: TGTGCCGGCAGCTCAGGCACAACTAGCTCCTACAATGAGCAGTTCTTC.

Many counts were recorded for this clonotype. The genes are TRBV29-1 and TRBJ2-1; D possibly corresponds to TRBD1 (6 bases). The V and J ends lost 7 bases and 7 bases respectively, with 17 bases between them. The germline V gene encodes CDR1 SQVTM and CDR2 ANQGSEA. This CDR3 region has 13 residues. Written as DNA, the CDR3 is TGCAGCGCCCCTGTGAGGACAGAGAATGAGCAGTTCTTC. Its translation is CSAPVRTENEQFF.

This chain uses TRBV19 with TRBJ2-2; D is tentatively TRBD1 or TRBD2 (5 bases each). Germline values: CDR1 LNHDA, CDR2 SQIVND (reference sequence). With 4 bases removed from V and 6 bases from J, the gap between germline ends came to 9 bases. CDR3 length: 13 amino acids. The CDR3 DNA is TGTGCCAGTAGTAGTTGGGGGTCCGGGGAGCTGTTTTTT. Translating it yields CASSSWGSGELFF.

This clonotype was counted at least ten times. The rearrangement links TRBV15 to TRBJ1-2, with TRBD1 identical over 8 bases. The CDR3 runs to 15 residues. The germline V gene encodes CDR1 LNHNV and CDR2 YYDKDF (reference sequence). Trimming took 1 base from V and 2 from J; bases not matched to a gene: 3. This CDR3 is CATSRGTGINYGYTF. The CDR3 bases are TGTGCCACCAGCAGAGGGACAGGGATCAACTATGGCTACACCTTC. The whole variable domain, filled in from reference TRBV15 and TRBJ1-2, reads DAMVIQNPRYQVTQFGKPVTLSCSQTLNHNVMYWYQQKSSQAPKLLFHYYDKDFNNEADTPDNFQSRRPNTSFCFLDIRSPGLGDTAMYLCATSRGTGINYGYTFGSGTRLTVV.